The 28 T cell receptor beta chains given below trace back to one sample, sequenced in a study of blood T cell repertoires in COVID-19. Sequencing used immunoSEQ multiplex PCR; TCRdb keeps in-frame clones, though not all of them. The sample includes 25,000 to 30,000 clones, approximately 85% of them seen just once. The source material was peripheral blood. The receptor set was obtained from a woman of 80 years or more with COVID-19, enrolled during active disease.

The chain is built from TRBV5-4 and TRBJ2-1, with 12 bases lining up with TRBD2. The CDR3 has 15 amino acids. CDR1 and CDR2 from the germline V gene are SGHNT and YYREEE (reference sequence). V was pared by 4 bases and J by 7 bases, with 6 bases of the junction left unmatched. The CDR3 region has the DNA TGTGCCAGCAGCGTACTAGCGGGGGGTAGTAATGAGCAGTTCTTC. It specifies CASSVLAGGSNEQFF.

This clone was counted once. The chain has TRBV18 and TRBJ1-2, with 9 bases identical to TRBD1. This CDR3 region has 15 residues. The junction had 1 base not matched to a gene; V was cut back by 0 bases and J by 2 bases. CDR1 and CDR2 from the germline V gene are KGHSH and LQKENI. The CDR3 DNA sequence: TGTGCCAGCTCACCACCGACAGGGGGAAACTATGGCTACACCTTC. Its protein is CASSPPTGGNYGYTF.

V is TRBV5-1 and J is TRBJ1-2; D not certain. This CDR3 has 13 amino acids. Trimming stripped 0 bases from V and 2 bases from J, with 5 bases between. Germline V gene lookup returns CDR1 SGHRS and CDR2 YFSETQ. Here the CDR3 DNA reads TGCGCCAGCAGCTTGGACAAGAACTATGGCTACACCTTC. Protein product: CASSLDKNYGYTF.

This clone has a single count. The chain combines TRBV7-2 with TRBJ2-4; no clear D gene. CDR3 size: 13 residues. The V end was cut by 7 bases, the J end by 3 bases, with 10 bases between. Germline values: CDR1 SGHTA, CDR2 FQGNSA. The CDR3 protein is CASNAAGKNIQYF. The CDR3 DNA follows: TGTGCCAGCAACGCGGCCGGCAAAAACATTCAGTACTTC.

The V and J genes are TRBV7-2 and TRBJ1-1; 8 nucleotides match TRBD1. The CDR3 sequence is 16 residues long. V shed 4 bases, J shed 5 bases, and the junction held 12 bases outside the gene matches. Germline-derived CDR1 and CDR2 are SGHTA and FQGNSA. The CDR3 DNA reads as TGTGCCAGCAGCTCAACCCGCGGCAGGGGGCCGACTGAAGCTTTCTTT. Its protein is CASSSTRGRGPTEAFF.

The chain is built from TRBV4-1 and TRBJ1-2, with a weak D call TRBD1 (6 bases). V lost 2 bases, J lost 4 bases, and 11 bases lay in between. CDR1 and CDR2 from the germline V gene are MGHRA and YSYEKL. The CDR3 extends over 14 amino acids. The DNA for the CDR3 is TGCGCCAGCAGCCAACGGACAGTTAGCTATGGCTACACCTTC. Its protein product is CASSQRTVSYGYTF.

The chain combines TRBV30 with TRBJ2-4; tentative D call: TRBD1 (6 bases). CDR1 and CDR2 from the germline V gene are GTSNPN and SVGIG (reference sequence). V was trimmed by 7 bases and J by 0 bases, leaving 16 bases between them. CDR3 length: 15 residues. CDR3 DNA sequence: TGTGCCTACACAGGACAGTCACTAGCCAAAAACATTCAGTACTTC. It is translated as CAYTGQSLAKNIQYF.

V is TRBV3-1 (or the pseudogene TRBV3-2) and J is TRBJ1-2, with D tentatively TRBD1 (5 bases). V was shortened by 1 base and J by 8 bases, with 17 bases between the two germline ends. The germline CDR1 and CDR2 sequences are LGHDT and YNNKEL (reference sequence). The CDR3 has 15 amino acids. The DNA of the CDR3 is TGTGCCAGCAGCCAAGGGGCGGGGGAATCTGGAGGCTACACCTTC. Translated, it gives CASSQGAGESGGYTF.

The CDR3 bases are TGTGCCAGCAGCTTAGTGCTAGCGGGGGGTAATGAGCAGTTCTTC. Protein: CASSLVLAGGNEQFF. The chain uses TRBV7-9 and TRBJ2-1; 11 bases match TRBD2. Germline V CDR1 and CDR2: SEHNR, FQNEAQ (reference sequence). The CDR3 consists of 15 residues. The V and J ends lost 1 base and 7 bases, in that order; junction bases with no gene match: 3.

The chain recombines TRBV6-5 with TRBJ2-7; 9 nucleotides match TRBD1. CDR1 is MNHEY and CDR2 is SVGAGI in the germline V gene. The ends lost 0 bases at V and 5 bases at J; junction bases unmatched: 5. The CDR3 contains 15 residues. The CDR3 bases are TGTGCCAGCAGTTACTCAGGGACAGGGAACAACGAGCAGTACTTC. It codes for CASSYSGTGNNEQYF.

The gene calls are TRBV4-2 and TRBJ2-5; 11 bases map to TRBD2. Per the germline V gene, CDR1 is LGHNA and CDR2 is YNFKEQ. V shed 3 bases, J shed 4 bases, and the junction held 10 bases outside the gene matches. The CDR3 has 17 residues. CDR3 coding DNA: TGTGCCAGCAGCCATGTGGGACTAGCGGAGGGGGGAGAGACCCAGTACTTC. Translation: CASSHVGLAEGGETQYF.

The chain couples TRBV4-2 to TRBJ2-5; 8 bases match TRBD2. The V gene end was trimmed by 1 base and the J gene end by 1 base; junction bases not matched to a gene: 8. The CDR3 covers 17 residues. CDR1 is LGHNA, CDR2 YNFKEQ, per germline. The CDR3 region has the DNA TGTGCCAGCAGCCAAGTACTGAGCGGGGGAGGCCAAGAGACCCAGTACTTC. Amino acids: CASSQVLSGGGQETQYF.

V and J are TRBV9 and TRBJ1-4, with 10 bases lining up with TRBD1. The V segment lost 4 bases and the J segment 5 bases; nucleotides outside the gene matches: 2. Germline V gene sequence: CDR1 SGDLS, CDR2 YYNGEE. The CDR3 is 14 amino acids. CDR3 loop: CASSKGQGNEKLFF. CDR3 DNA: TGTGCCAGCAGCAAGGGACAGGGGAATGAAAAACTGTTTTTT.

The V call is TRBV3-1 (or the pseudogene TRBV3-2), the J call TRBJ2-7; 12 bases align to TRBD2. V trimming: 5 bases; J trimming: 1 base; junction bases outside the gene matches: 3. Germline CDR1 LGHDT, CDR2 YNNKEL (reference sequence). This CDR3 is 15 amino acids long. The CDR3 sequence: CASSIGTSGSYEQYF. CDR3 DNA sequence: TGTGCCAGCAGCATCGGGACTAGCGGGTCCTACGAGCAGTACTTC.

The V and J genes are TRBV6-2 or TRBV6-3 and TRBJ1-2; 10 bases are a match to TRBD1. The CDR3 is made up of 14 amino acids. The germline CDR1 and CDR2 sequences are MNHEY and SVGEGT. With V trimmed by 5 bases and J by 7 bases, 7 bases remained unmatched. CDR3: CASSRPGQGIGYTF. The CDR3, as DNA: TGTGCCAGCAGTCGTCCGGGACAGGGGATTGGCTACACCTTC.

The chain has TRBV27 and TRBJ1-5; 7 nucleotides align to TRBD1. CDR1 and CDR2 from the germline V gene are MNHEY and SMNVEV (reference sequence). The CDR3 extends over 15 amino acids. V shed 4 bases, J shed 0 bases, and the junction held 3 bases outside the gene matches. The CDR3, as DNA: TGTGCCAGCAGTTCCGGGACAGTTAGCAATCAGCCCCAGCATTTT. Protein: CASSSGTVSNQPQHF.

The chain uses TRBV2 and TRBJ2-3; 9 bases match TRBD2. There are 13 residues in the CDR3. The germline gives CDR1 SNHLY, CDR2 FYNNEI. The J segment lost 4 bases and the V segment lost 8 bases, leaving 4 bases of the junction unmatched. The CDR3 is CASPAGGPDTQYF. In DNA, the CDR3 is TGTGCCAGCCCGGCGGGGGGGCCAGATACGCAGTATTTT. The full variable domain, in which reference TRBV2 and TRBJ2-3 provide the parts outside the CDR3, is EPEVTQTPSHQVTQMGQEVILRCVPISNHLYFYWYRQILGQKVEFLVSFYNNEISEKSEIFDDQFSVERPDGSNFTLKIRSTKLEDSAMYFCASPAGGPDTQYFGPGTRLTVL.

The chain combines TRBV18 with TRBJ1-2; TRBD1 agrees at 9 bases. The CDR3 has 14 amino acids. After removal of 3 bases from V and 6 bases from J, the junction contained 5 bases not matched to a gene. The V gene's germline CDR1 is KGHSH and CDR2 LQKENI. DNA for the CDR3: TGTGCCAGCTCACCCTGGACAGGGGCGGATGGCTACACCTTC. It yields the protein CASSPWTGADGYTF.

This clone showed up just once. The chain recombines TRBV18 with TRBJ1-2; 9 bases align to TRBD1. V was clipped by 3 bases and J by 7 bases; unmatched bases: 3. This CDR3 has 13 residues. CDR1 and CDR2 from the germline V gene are KGHSH and LQKENI. The CDR3 sequence: CASSPLGQGGYTF. CDR3 coding DNA: TGTGCCAGCTCACCCCTGGGACAGGGTGGCTACACCTTC.

This clone was detected once. The chain couples TRBV5-5 to TRBJ2-3; 7 bases match TRBD1. Germline loops: CDR1 SGHKS, CDR2 YYEKEE (reference sequence). The CDR3 is made up of 17 amino acids. With 2 bases clipped from V and 3 bases from J, the junction kept 12 bases outside the gene matches. For the CDR3, the DNA is TGTGCCAGCAGCTTCCGACAGGGCACATATGGTACAGATACGCAGTATTTT. It is translated as CASSFRQGTYGTDTQYF.

This chain connects TRBV15 to TRBJ2-5; the match to TRBD2 covers 10 bases. The length of the CDR3 is 14 residues. The germline CDR1 and CDR2 sequences are LNHNV and YYDKDF (reference sequence). The V gene end was trimmed by 6 bases and the J gene end by 4 bases; junction bases not matched to a gene: 5. CDR3 amino acids: CATSPGLARETQYF. The DNA for the CDR3 is TGTGCCACCAGTCCGGGACTAGCGAGAGAGACCCAGTACTTC.

The chain combines TRBV5-5 with TRBJ1-2; the D is unclear. CDR1 is SGHKS and CDR2 is YYEKEE in the germline V gene (reference sequence). V was trimmed by 0 bases and J by 4 bases, leaving 7 bases between them. This CDR3 spans 13 amino acids. The CDR3 bases are TGTGCCAGCAGCTTGGGAAGAGGCTATGGCTACACCTTC. It encodes CASSLGRGYGYTF.

The genes are TRBV29-1 and TRBJ2-2; D unresolved. Germline CDR1 is SQVTM and CDR2 is ANQGSEA. V gave up 4 bases and J gave up 4 bases, with 4 bases separating them. The CDR3 spans 11 residues. The CDR3 DNA is TGCAGCGTTGCGGGCACCGGGGAGCTGTTTTTT. Translating gives CSVAGTGELFF.

CDR3 DNA: TGTGCCAGCAGCTTATTCGGCACCCACGGGGGAGATACGCAGTATTTT. The encoded protein is CASSLFGTHGGDTQYF. The chain combines TRBV7-2 with TRBJ2-3; D possibly corresponds to TRBD2 (6 bases). The germline V and J ends were trimmed by 2 bases and 5 bases, with 17 bases remaining between them. This CDR3 is 16 amino acids long. The V gene's germline CDR1 is SGHTA and CDR2 FQGNSA.

This clone occurred once. The chain uses TRBV3-1 (or the pseudogene TRBV3-2) and TRBJ2-2; 12 bases are shared with TRBD2. This CDR3 has 16 residues. Germline V gene lookup returns CDR1 LGHDT and CDR2 YNNKEL (reference sequence). Trimming took 3 bases from V and 7 from J; bases not matched to a gene: 6. CDR3 region: CASSHTSGGKSGELFF. The CDR3 DNA reads as TGTGCCAGCAGCCACACTAGCGGGGGGAAGAGCGGGGAGCTGTTTTTT.

The chain couples TRBV27 to TRBJ2-3; 8 bases fit TRBD2. V shed 3 bases and J 5 bases; nucleotides not matched to a gene: 10. Germline CDR1 and CDR2: MNHEY and SMNVEV (reference sequence). The CDR3 has 16 residues. CDR3 nucleotide sequence: TGTGCCAGCAGTTTCTCAGCGGGGGCACCGATAGATACGCAGTATTTT. Its translation is CASSFSAGAPIDTQYF.

The V gene is TRBV2, the J gene TRBJ1-1, with a possible D match to TRBD1 (5 bases). The CDR3 covers 13 residues. V lost 8 bases, J lost 1 base, and 11 bases lay in between. The germline V gene encodes CDR1 SNHLY and CDR2 FYNNEI. This CDR3 reads CASLREGNTEAFF. The CDR3 nucleotides read TGTGCCAGCCTCAGGGAAGGGAACACTGAAGCTTTCTTT.

This chain connects TRBV27 to TRBJ1-6; D uncertain. Germline V lookup: CDR1 MNHEY, CDR2 SMNVEV (reference sequence). Trimming shortened V by 6 bases and J by 8 bases, and 11 bases separated the two germline ends. The CDR3 spans 13 residues. For the CDR3, the DNA is TGTGCCAGCAGGTCGCGACATGATTCACCCCTCCACTTT. This codes for CASRSRHDSPLHF.